The 16 T cell receptor beta chains in this list originate from one sample, sequenced in a study of CD8 T cells in ankylosing spondylitis. Using its own MiXCR run on the 5' RACE reads, TCRdb lists one record per CDR3 protein. The sample comprises under 250,000 distinct CDR3 sequences, around 11% of which are singletons, and around 6.5% rests with the top ten. Sequenced sample: blood, either unsorted or a sorted T cell fraction (not recorded which). The receptors originated from a male donor with ankylosing spondylitis or in good health (not recorded which).

In this sample, this clonotype turned up a few times. The V gene is TRBV11-2, the J gene TRBJ2-1; 8 nucleotides agree with TRBD2. There are 18 residues in the CDR3. Trimming removed 1 base from V and 0 bases from J; junction bases left unmatched: 8. Germline V gene sequence: CDR1 SGHAT, CDR2 FQNNGV. CDR3 amino acids: CASSLVWLAGSSYNEQFF. The CDR3, as DNA: TGTGCCAGCAGCTTAGTTTGGTTAGCGGGGAGCTCCTACAATGAGCAGTTCTTC.

In its sample, this clonotype was seen many times. The gene calls are TRBV12-3 or TRBV12-4 and TRBJ1-1; maybe TRBD1 (5 bases). The CDR3 totals 13 residues. Trimming pared 6 bases from V and 5 bases from J, leaving 13 bases between. The CDR3 DNA reads as TGTGCCAGCAGCCCAGGGATGTGGACTGAAGCTTTCTTT. This gives the protein CASSPGMWTEAFF.

This clonotype occurred many times. The chain recombines TRBV20-1 with TRBJ2-7; 11 bases match TRBD2. Trimming at V came to 2 bases and at J to 0 bases, leaving 3 bases not matched to a gene. Looked up from germline, CDR1 is DFQATT and CDR2 is SNEGSKA (reference sequence). The CDR3 runs 15 residues. CDR3 nucleotide sequence: TGCAGTGCTAGATTAGCGGGGGGGCTCTCCTACGAGCAGTACTTC. Protein product: CSARLAGGLSYEQYF.

This clonotype was found a few times. The genes are TRBV3-1 and TRBJ1-3; D not resolved. V lost 0 bases and J lost 0, with 12 bases in between. This CDR3 comprises 17 residues. Per the germline V gene, CDR1 is LGHDT and CDR2 is YNNKEL (reference sequence). CDR3 in amino acids: CASSQDAAGNSGNTIYF. CDR3 nucleotide sequence: TGTGCCAGCAGCCAAGATGCAGCCGGCAACTCTGGAAACACCATATATTTT.

This clonotype was observed many times. The chain combines TRBV20-1 with TRBJ2-3, with unresolved D. This CDR3 is 14 amino acids long. Trimming took 2 bases from V and 4 from J, leaving 13 bases between them. CDR1 DFQATT and CDR2 SNEGSKA come from the germline V gene (reference sequence). For the CDR3, the DNA is TGCAGTGCTAGAAGTCAGCCGCCCGCAGATACGCAGTATTTT. Its translation is CSARSQPPADTQYF.

This clonotype came up a few times. The chain uses TRBV15 and TRBJ2-3, with 7 bases matching TRBD1. V shed 1 base and J 10 bases; nucleotides not matched to a gene: 5. This CDR3 is 13 amino acids long. Germline CDR1 reads LNHNV; CDR2 reads YYDKDF (reference sequence). CDR3 protein: CATSRGTGTPQYF. The CDR3 DNA is TGTGCCACCAGCAGAGGGACAGGCACCCCGCAGTATTTT. The full variable domain, its missing parts supplied by reference TRBV15 and TRBJ2-3, is DAMVIQNPRYQVTQFGKPVTLSCSQTLNHNVMYWYQQKSSQAPKLLFHYYDKDFNNEADTPDNFQSRRPNTSFCFLDIRSPGLGDTAMYLCATSRGTGTPQYFGPGTRLTVL.

This clonotype was recorded a few times. J is TRBJ2-7 and V is TRBV7-9; the D gene is possibly TRBD1 (5 bases). CDR1 SEHNR and CDR2 FQNEAQ come from the germline V gene (reference sequence). Trimming took 2 bases from V and 4 from J, leaving 15 bases between them. The CDR3 consists of 15 residues. The chain's CDR3 is CASSLTSQGNYEQYF. The CDR3 DNA follows: TGTGCCAGCAGCTTAACGAGCCAGGGTAATTACGAGCAGTACTTC.

This clonotype was counted at least ten times. Written as DNA, the CDR3 is TGTGCCAGCAGCTTAGATCGGGTGGGGGGCTACAATGAGCAGTTCTTC. Its translation is CASSLDRVGGYNEQFF. The V and J genes are TRBV11-2 and TRBJ2-1; D is perhaps TRBD2 (6 bases). In germline, CDR1 is SGHAT, CDR2 FQNNGV. This CDR3 region has 16 residues. V lost 0 bases, J lost 3 bases, and 12 bases lay in between.

V usage is TRBV20-1 and J usage is TRBJ2-2; D is unclear. V was clipped by 0 bases and J by 4 bases, with 9 bases between them. The CDR3 loop spans 14 amino acids. CDR1 is DFQATT, CDR2 SNEGSKA, per germline (reference sequence). The CDR3 region is CSARERAATGELFF. CDR3 DNA sequence: TGCAGTGCTAGAGAAAGGGCAGCCACCGGGGAGCTGTTTTTT.

As concerns this clonotype: With a much larger clone just one base away, this may be a read error. The chain employs TRBV12-3 or TRBV12-4 and TRBJ1-4; D is undetermined. This CDR3 has 14 amino acids. Trimming shortened V by 3 bases and J by 5 bases, and 10 bases separated the two germline ends. Here the CDR3 DNA reads TGTGCCAGCAGTTTCGGCTCGGTGAATGAAAAACTGTTTTTT. Its protein product is CASSFGSVNEKLFF.

This clonotype appeared once. A read error is possible here, since a much larger clone lies one base away. The chain has TRBV20-1 and TRBJ2-1, with 7 nucleotides matching TRBD2. V was clipped by 0 bases and J by 8 bases; unmatched bases: 10. This CDR3 is built from 15 residues. The germline V gene encodes CDR1 DFQATT and CDR2 SNEGSKA (reference sequence). The chain's CDR3 is CSARDSASGYDEQFF. The CDR3, as DNA: TGCAGTGCTAGAGATTCCGCTAGCGGATACGATGAGCAGTTCTTC.

V and J are TRBV5-1 and TRBJ2-2; D perhaps matches TRBD2 (6 bases). The CDR3 extends over 17 amino acids. V dropped 4 bases and J dropped 6 bases, with 22 bases sitting between them. The germline CDR1 and CDR2 sequences are SGHRS and YFSETQ. CDR3 bases: TGCGCCAGCAGCCCGCGCCGATTACTAGCTTTCGCCGGGGAGCTGTTTTTT. It yields the protein CASSPRRLLAFAGELFF.

This clonotype was detected many times. This chain links TRBV5-1 with TRBJ2-5; 10 nucleotides agree with TRBD1. Germline V gives CDR1 SGHRS, CDR2 YFSETQ. The CDR3 runs 16 residues. The trim removed 4 bases at V and 1 base at J, leaving 7 bases unmatched. CDR3 bases: TGCGCCAGCAGCGAGGGGACAGGGGTTGGCCAAGAGACCCAGTACTTC. Translated: CASSEGTGVGQETQYF.

This clonotype was recorded many times. The chain links TRBV20-1 to TRBJ2-7; TRBD2 agrees at 9 bases. In germline, CDR1 is DFQATT, CDR2 SNEGSKA (reference sequence). This CDR3 has 13 amino acids. V lost 6 bases, J lost 2 bases, and 5 bases stayed unmatched. This chain's CDR3 is CSAIIAGAYEQYF. CDR3 in DNA: TGCAGTGCCATTATAGCGGGAGCCTACGAGCAGTACTTC.

The chain is built from TRBV15 and TRBJ2-1; D ambiguous. Deletions cut 5 bases from V and 5 bases from J, with 10 bases between. This CDR3 contains 13 residues. The germline V gene has CDR1 LNHNV and CDR2 YYDKDF (reference sequence). CDR3 nucleotide sequence: TGTGCCACCAGCGTAGGCAGACACAATGAGCAGTTCTTC. Protein: CATSVGRHNEQFF.

This chain uses TRBV3-1 with TRBJ2-7; a weak D match, TRBD2 (5 bases). The CDR3 is 14 amino acids. The V gene lost 2 bases and the J gene lost 4 bases, with 12 bases spanning the gap. Germline CDR1 and CDR2: LGHDT and YNNKEL (reference sequence). The CDR3 loop is CASSQTTGIYEQYF. The CDR3 coding sequence is TGTGCCAGCAGCCAAACCACGGGGATTTACGAGCAGTACTTC.